This entry concerns a single TCR beta chain. This CDR3 spans 12 amino acids. Deletions cut 3 bases from V and 9 bases from J, with 8 bases between. Patients were excluded for uncontrolled infection, other autoimmune disease, pregnancy or lactation. Researchers amplified the TCR beta CDR3 regions from RNA transcripts. HTBI primers drove first-round RT-PCR of the TCR CDR3. MiXCR was run by TCRdb on the multiplex PCR reads, yielding one entry per CDR3 protein. The sample has 340,000 or so distinct CDR3 sequences; around 17% are singletons. This sample is drawn from a study of T cells in Graves' hyperthyroidism and ophthalmopathy. Study background: Peripheral blood specimens were obtained at initial diagnosis, prior to any treatment.

V gene TRBV12-3 or TRBV12-4 combines with J gene TRBJ2-2, with unresolved D. This clonotype was obtained from a man between 25 and 39 years old with Graves' hyperthyroidism. Sequencing used blood. This CDR3 reads CASSFRSRELFF. Here the CDR3 DNA reads TGTGCCAGCAGTTTTCGGTCCCGGGAGCTGTTTTTT.